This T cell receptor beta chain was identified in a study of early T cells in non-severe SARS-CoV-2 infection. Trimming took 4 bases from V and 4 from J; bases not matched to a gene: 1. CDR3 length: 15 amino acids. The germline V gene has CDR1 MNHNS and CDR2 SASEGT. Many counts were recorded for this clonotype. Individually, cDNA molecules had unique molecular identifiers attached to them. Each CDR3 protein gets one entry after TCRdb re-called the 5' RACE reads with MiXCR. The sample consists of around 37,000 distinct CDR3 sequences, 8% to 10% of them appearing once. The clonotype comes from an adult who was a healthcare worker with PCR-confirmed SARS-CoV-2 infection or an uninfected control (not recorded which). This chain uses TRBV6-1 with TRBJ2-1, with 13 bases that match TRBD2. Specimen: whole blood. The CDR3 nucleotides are TGTGCCAGCAGTGGGACTAGCGGGAGTTACAATGAGCAGTTCTTC. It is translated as CASSGTSGSYNEQFF.